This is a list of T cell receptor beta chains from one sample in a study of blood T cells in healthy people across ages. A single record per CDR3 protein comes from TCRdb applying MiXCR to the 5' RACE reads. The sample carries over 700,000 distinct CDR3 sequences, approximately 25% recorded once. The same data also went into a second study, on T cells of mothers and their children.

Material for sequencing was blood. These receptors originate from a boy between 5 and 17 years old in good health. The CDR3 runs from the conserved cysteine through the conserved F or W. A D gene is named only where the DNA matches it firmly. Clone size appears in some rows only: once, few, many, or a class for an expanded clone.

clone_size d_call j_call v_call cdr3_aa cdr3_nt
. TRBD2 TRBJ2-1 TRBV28 CASSSVAGAYNEQFF TGTGCCAGCAGTTCCGTAGCGGGAGCATACAATGAGCAGTTCTTC
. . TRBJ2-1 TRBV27 CASSLHSSYNERFF TGTGCCAGCAGTTTACATAGCTCCTACAATGAGCGGTTCTTC
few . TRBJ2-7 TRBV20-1 CSARLPYEQYF TGCAGCGCGCGACTCCCTTACGAGCAGTACTTC
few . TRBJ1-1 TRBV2 CASRDAGVGTEAFF TGTGCCAGCAGGGATGCAGGGGTAGGGACTGAAGCTTTCTTT
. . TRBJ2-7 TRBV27 CASSPHIPGQGLHEQYF TGTGCCAGCAGTCCCCATATCCCCGGTCAGGGGTTGCACGAGCAGTACTTC
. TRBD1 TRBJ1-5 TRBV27 CASQTTGANQPQHF TGTGCCAGCCAAACTACAGGGGCAAATCAGCCCCAGCATTTT
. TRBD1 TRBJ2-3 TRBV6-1 CASRANGQGFTDTQYF TGTGCCAGCAGGGCGAATGGACAGGGGTTCACAGATACGCAGTATTTT
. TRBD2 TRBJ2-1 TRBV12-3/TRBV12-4 CASSLAGLAGEAYEQFF TGTGCCAGCAGTTTGGCCGGCCTAGCGGGAGAGGCCTATGAGCAGTTCTTC
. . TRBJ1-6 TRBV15 CATSRAGGPRSPLHF TGTGCCACCAGCAGAGCGGGGGGTCCCAGGTCACCCCTCCACTTT
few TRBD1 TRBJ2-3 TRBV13 CASSLTWTGSSTDTQYF TGTGCCAGCAGCCTCACCTGGACAGGATCGTCCACAGATACGCAGTATTTT
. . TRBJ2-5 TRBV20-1 CSARRGNEQLF TGCAGTGCTAGAAGGGGCAATGAGCAGCTCTTC
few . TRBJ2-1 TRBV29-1 CSVEPAVGEGQRNEQFF TGCAGCGTTGAACCGGCGGTCGGTGAGGGGCAGCGCAATGAGCAGTTCTTC
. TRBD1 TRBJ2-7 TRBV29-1 CSANLRDRGTYEQYF TGCAGCGCCAACCTACGGGACAGGGGGACCTACGAGCAGTACTTC
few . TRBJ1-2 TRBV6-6 CASSYAATGALYGYTF TGTGCCAGCAGTTACGCCGCGACAGGAGCGTTATATGGCTACACCTTC
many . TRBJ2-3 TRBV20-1 CSARDVKVEPPSQYF TGCAGTGCTAGAGATGTTAAAGTAGAGCCTCCCTCGCAGTATTTT
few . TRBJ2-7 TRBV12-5 CASGLVGVHEQYF TGTGCTAGTGGTTTGGTGGGGGTCCACGAGCAGTACTTC
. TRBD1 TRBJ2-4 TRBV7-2 CASSFGQGADIQYF TGTGCCAGCAGCTTCGGACAGGGGGCTGACATTCAGTACTTC
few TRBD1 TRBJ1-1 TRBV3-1 CASSQGDRGPKTEAFF TGTGCCAGCAGCCAAGGGGACAGGGGGCCAAAAACTGAAGCTTTCTTT
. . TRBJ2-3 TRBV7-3 CASSLDTATDTQYF TGTGCCAGCAGCTTAGACACAGCGACAGATACGCAGTATTTT
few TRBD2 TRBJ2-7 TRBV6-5 CASSSAGGPYEQYF TGTGCCAGCAGTAGTGCGGGAGGTCCCTACGAGCAGTACTTC
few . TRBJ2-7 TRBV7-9 CASSLLAGVNEQYF TGTGCCAGCAGCTTATTGGCAGGGGTTAACGAGCAGTACTTC
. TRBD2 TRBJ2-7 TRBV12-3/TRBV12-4 CASSLGLAWEQYF TGTGCCAGTAGTCTAGGACTAGCATGGGAGCAGTACTTC
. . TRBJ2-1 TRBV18 CASSPFGGDNNEQFF TGTGCCAGCTCACCTTTTGGAGGGGATAACAATGAGCAGTTCTTC
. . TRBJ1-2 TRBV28 CASSRLQANYAYTF TGTGCCAGCAGTCGGCTACAAGCTAACTATGCCTACACCTTC
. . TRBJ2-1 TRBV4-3 CASNQGTVSYNEQFF TGCGCCAGCAACCAAGGGACGGTCTCTTACAATGAGCAGTTCTTC
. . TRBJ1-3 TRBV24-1 CATIGNTIYF TGTGCCACCATTGGAAACACCATATATTTT
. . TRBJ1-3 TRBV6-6 CASSFGGPGNTIYF TGTGCCAGCAGTTTCGGGGGCCCTGGAAACACCATATATTTT
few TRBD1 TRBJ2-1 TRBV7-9 CASSFRDRDNEQFF TGTGCCAGCAGCTTCCGGGACAGGGACAATGAGCAGTTCTTC
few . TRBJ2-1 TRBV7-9 CASSLGDVYNEQFF TGTGCCAGCAGCTTAGGGGACGTCTACAATGAGCAGTTCTTC